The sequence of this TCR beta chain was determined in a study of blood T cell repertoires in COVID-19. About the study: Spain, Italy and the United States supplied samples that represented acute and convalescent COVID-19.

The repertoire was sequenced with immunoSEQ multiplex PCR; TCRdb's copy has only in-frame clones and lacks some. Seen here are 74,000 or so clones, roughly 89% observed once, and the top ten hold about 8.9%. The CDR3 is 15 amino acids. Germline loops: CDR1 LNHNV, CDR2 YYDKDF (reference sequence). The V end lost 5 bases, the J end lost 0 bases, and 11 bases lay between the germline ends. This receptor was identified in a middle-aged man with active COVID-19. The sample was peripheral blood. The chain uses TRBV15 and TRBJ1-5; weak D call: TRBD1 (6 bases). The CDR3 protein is CATSGGRGSNQPQHF. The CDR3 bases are TGTGCCACCAGCGGGGGCCGGGGTAGCAATCAGCCCCAGCATTTT.